These 14 T cell receptor beta chains came from one sample sequenced in a study of blood T cell repertoires in COVID-19. Clones were read by immunoSEQ multiplex PCR, and TCRdb kept only the in-frame ones, dropping some. This sample has about 74,000 clones, with roughly 84% found just once. Source material: peripheral blood. The receptors derive from a man in his 70s with active or convalescent COVID-19.

The chain couples TRBV27 to TRBJ1-2, with 8 bases that match TRBD1. The CDR3 contains 14 residues. Germline lookup yields CDR1 MNHEY and CDR2 SMNVEV (reference sequence). V was pared by 5 bases and J by 8 bases, with 10 bases of the junction left unmatched. DNA for the CDR3: TGTGCCAGCAGTACAGGGGGTGTGTTTTCCGGCTACACCTTC. The encoded protein is CASSTGGVFSGYTF.

This chain connects TRBV3-1 (or the pseudogene TRBV3-2) to TRBJ1-4; TRBD1 matches at 8 bases. Losses at the gene ends were 5 bases for V and 10 bases for J; bases not matched to a gene: 15. Germline CDR1 reads LGHDT; CDR2 reads YNNKEL (reference sequence). CDR3 length: 16 amino acids. CDR3 DNA: TGTGCCAGCAGCTATGGACAGGGATCCACGACAGGAAAACTGTTTTTT. Translation: CASSYGQGSTTGKLFF.

The J gene is TRBJ2-2, the V gene TRBV5-5; 8 bases align to TRBD2. The CDR3 covers 15 residues. The V segment lost 5 bases and the J segment 3 bases; nucleotides outside the gene matches: 6. Looked up from germline, CDR1 is SGHKS and CDR2 is YYEKEE (reference sequence). CDR3 sequence reads: CASSRSGGYTGELFF. Written as DNA, the CDR3 is TGTGCCAGCAGTCGGAGCGGGGGTTACACCGGGGAGCTGTTTTTT. The full variable domain, with the rest looked up from reference TRBV5-5 and TRBJ2-2, is DAGVTQSPTHLIKTRGQQVTLRCSPISGHKSVSWYQQVLGQGPQFIFQYYEKEERGRGNFPDRFSARQFPNYSSELNVNALLLGDSALYLCASSRSGGYTGELFFGEGSRLTVL.

The rearrangement uses TRBV18 and TRBJ2-3; 7 bases align to TRBD2. CDR3 length: 14 amino acids. Germline values: CDR1 KGHSH, CDR2 LQKENI. V was pared by 4 bases and J by 1 base, with 2 bases of the junction left unmatched. The CDR3 protein is CASSRGLGTDTQYF. The DNA for the CDR3 is TGTGCCAGCTCACGTGGACTAGGCACAGATACGCAGTATTTT.

J is TRBJ2-2 and V is TRBV30, with D unresolved. The germline V gene encodes CDR1 GTSNPN and CDR2 SVGIG (reference sequence). Trimming cost V 1 base and J 6 bases, with 12 bases left between them. The CDR3 has 14 residues. The DNA for the CDR3 is TGTGCCTGGAGTGCCCGTCTATTGGCCGGGGAGCTGTTTTTT. Its translation is CAWSARLLAGELFF. Looking up the rest from reference TRBV30 and TRBJ2-2 gives the full variable domain: SQTIHQWPATLVQPVGSPLSLECTVEGTSNPNLYWYRQAAGRGLQLLFYSVGIGQISSEVPQNLSASRPQDRQFILSSKKLLLSDSGFYLCAWSARLLAGELFFGEGSRLTVL.

The gene calls are TRBV10-1 and TRBJ1-3; 10 nucleotides align to TRBD1. The CDR3 spans 16 residues. Germline CDR1 WNHNN, CDR2 SYGVQD (reference sequence). V lost 6 bases to trimming and J lost 0 bases; unmatched junction nucleotides: 5. CDR3 loop: CASRGTGDLSGNTIYF. The CDR3, as DNA: TGCGCCAGCAGGGGGACAGGGGACCTCTCTGGAAACACCATATATTTT.

This clone occurred a few times. The rearrangement joins TRBV3-1 (or the pseudogene TRBV3-2) to TRBJ1-6; D gene ambiguous. Germline assignment: CDR1 LGHDT and CDR2 YNNKEL (reference sequence). The CDR3 runs to 14 residues. Trimming took 3 bases from V and 5 from J, leaving 8 bases between them. Written as DNA, the CDR3 is TGTGCCAGCAGCCATAGAACCCATAATTCACCCCTCCACTTT. Protein product: CASSHRTHNSPLHF.

J is TRBJ2-7 and V is TRBV7-3, with D unresolved. V was trimmed by 7 bases and J by 0 bases, leaving 7 bases between them. CDR1 is SGHTA, CDR2 FQGTGA, per germline. CDR3 length: 12 residues. The CDR3: CASIPFSYEQYF. Written as DNA, the CDR3 is TGTGCCAGCATCCCCTTCTCCTACGAGCAGTACTTC.

This clone has just a few counts. This chain uses TRBV19 with TRBJ1-5, with 7 bases identical to TRBD1. Germline V gene data show CDR1 as LNHDA and CDR2 as SQIVND (reference sequence). The CDR3 extends over 14 amino acids. Germline trimming cut 3 bases from V and 6 bases from J; bases unmatched to any gene: 5. Here the CDR3 DNA reads TGTGCCAGTAGTATTATACAGGGGCTTCAGCCCCAGCATTTT. This sequence encodes CASSIIQGLQPQHF.

J is TRBJ2-2 and V is TRBV7-8; D call uncertain. V lost 2 bases and J 2 bases, leaving 3 bases between the germline ends. CDR1 and CDR2 from the germline V gene are SGHVS and FQNEAQ. The CDR3 totals 13 residues. CDR3 residues: CASSLLNTGELFF. DNA of the CDR3: TGTGCCAGCAGCTTACTTAACACCGGGGAGCTGTTTTTT.

This chain uses TRBV5-1 with TRBJ1-2; 7 positions agree with TRBD1. Trimming cost V 0 bases and J 0 bases; bases outside gene matches: 5. From germline, CDR1 is SGHRS and CDR2 YFSETQ. The CDR3 is made up of 16 amino acids. The CDR3 nucleotides are TGCGCCAGCAGCTTGGGCAGGGGGACGTCTAACTATGGCTACACCTTC. Protein: CASSLGRGTSNYGYTF.

This clone was counted between two and nine times. The genes are TRBV27 and TRBJ2-7; 7 bases match TRBD1. Germline assignment: CDR1 MNHEY and CDR2 SMNVEV (reference sequence). V lost 3 bases and J lost 4; bases outside the gene matches: 12. The CDR3 covers 16 residues. CDR3 bases: TGTGCCAGCAGTTTGAGGGGGCGCGAAAGTGGTTACGAGCAGTACTTC. Its protein is CASSLRGRESGYEQYF.

The rearrangement joins TRBV28 to TRBJ1-6; D remains ambiguous. CDR1 is MDHEN and CDR2 is SYDVKM in the germline V gene. V was shortened by 6 bases and J by 0 bases, with 15 bases between the two germline ends. The CDR3 sequence is 17 residues long. CDR3 coding DNA: TGTGCCAGCAGGTCCGGGAAGGCACCCTCCTATAATTCACCCCTCCACTTT. It encodes CASRSGKAPSYNSPLHF.

This clone was found once. This CDR3 reads CASSPGTVNTGELFF. The CDR3 DNA reads as TGTGCCAGCAGCCCCGGGACAGTGAACACCGGGGAGCTGTTTTTT. This chain uses TRBV5-4 with TRBJ2-2, with 7 bases that match TRBD1. The length of the CDR3 is 15 residues. In germline, CDR1 is SGHNT, CDR2 YYREEE (reference sequence). With 4 bases clipped from V and 1 base from J, the junction kept 4 bases outside the gene matches.